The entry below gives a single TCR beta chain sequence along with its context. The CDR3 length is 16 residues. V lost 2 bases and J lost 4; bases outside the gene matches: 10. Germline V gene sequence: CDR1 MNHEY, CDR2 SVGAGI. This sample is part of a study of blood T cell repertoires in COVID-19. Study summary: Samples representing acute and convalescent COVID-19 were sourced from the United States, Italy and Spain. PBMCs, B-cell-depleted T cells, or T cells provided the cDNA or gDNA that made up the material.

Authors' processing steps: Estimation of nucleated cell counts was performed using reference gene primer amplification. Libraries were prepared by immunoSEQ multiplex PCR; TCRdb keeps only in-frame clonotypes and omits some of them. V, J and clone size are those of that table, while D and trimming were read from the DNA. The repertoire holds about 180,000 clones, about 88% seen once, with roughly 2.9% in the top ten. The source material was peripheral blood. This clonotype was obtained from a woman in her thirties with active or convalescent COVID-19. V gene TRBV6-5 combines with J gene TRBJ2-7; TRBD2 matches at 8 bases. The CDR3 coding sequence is TGTGCCAGCAGTTACACTAGTCCGGGACTAGGATACGAGCAGTACTTC. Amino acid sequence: CASSYTSPGLGYEQYF.